In this sample, the clone carrying this TCR beta chain turned up many times. This sample is part of a study of Graves' ophthalmopathy and Graves' hyperthyroidism. The diagnosis was founded upon clinical symptoms, serum thyroxine, TRAb, thyroid ultrasound and orbital computed tomography. The CDR3 length is 14 residues. Germline CDR1 is SQVTM and CDR2 is ANQGSEA. V was pared by 3 bases and J by 8 bases, with 19 bases between. RNA transcripts provided the template for amplifying TCR beta CDR3 regions. Following a first-round RT-PCR that used HTBI primers, a second-round multiplex PCR was carried out. TCRdb called the multiplex PCR reads again in MiXCR, with one record for every CDR3 protein. The sample carries about 1.1 million distinct CDR3 sequences, 36% recorded once.

The specimen was peripheral blood or thyroid tissue (not recorded which). The chain has TRBV29-1 and TRBJ1-2; perhaps TRBD1 as D (5 bases). This receptor was taken from an adult man with Graves' hyperthyroidism. CDR3 sequence: CSVDFGGALGGYTF. CDR3 DNA sequence: TGCAGCGTTGACTTCGGTGGGGCACTGGGGGGCTACACCTTC.